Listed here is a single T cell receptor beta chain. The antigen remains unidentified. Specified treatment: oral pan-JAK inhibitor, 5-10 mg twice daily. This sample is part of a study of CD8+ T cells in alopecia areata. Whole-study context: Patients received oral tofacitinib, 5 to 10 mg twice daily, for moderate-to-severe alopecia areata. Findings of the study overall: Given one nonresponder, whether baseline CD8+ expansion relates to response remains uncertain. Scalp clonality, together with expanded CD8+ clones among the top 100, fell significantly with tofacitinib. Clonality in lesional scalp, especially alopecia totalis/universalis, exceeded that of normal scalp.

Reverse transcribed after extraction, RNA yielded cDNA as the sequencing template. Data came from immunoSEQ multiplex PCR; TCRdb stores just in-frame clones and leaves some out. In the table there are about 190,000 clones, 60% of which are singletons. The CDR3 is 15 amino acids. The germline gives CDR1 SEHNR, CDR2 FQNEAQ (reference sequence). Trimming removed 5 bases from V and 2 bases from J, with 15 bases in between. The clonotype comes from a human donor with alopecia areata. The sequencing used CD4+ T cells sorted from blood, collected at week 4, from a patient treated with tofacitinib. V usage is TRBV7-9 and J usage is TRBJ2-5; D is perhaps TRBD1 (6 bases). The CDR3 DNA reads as TGTGCCAGCAGCACCTGGACAGTGCAACAAGAGACCCAGTACTTC. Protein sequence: CASSTWTVQQETQYF. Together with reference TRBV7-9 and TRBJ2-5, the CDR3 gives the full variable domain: DTGVSQNPRHKITKRGQNVTFRCDPISEHNRLYWYRQTLGQGPEFLTYFQNEAQLEKSRLLSDRFSAERPKGSFSTLEIQRTEQGDSAMYLCASSTWTVQQETQYFGPGTRLLVL.